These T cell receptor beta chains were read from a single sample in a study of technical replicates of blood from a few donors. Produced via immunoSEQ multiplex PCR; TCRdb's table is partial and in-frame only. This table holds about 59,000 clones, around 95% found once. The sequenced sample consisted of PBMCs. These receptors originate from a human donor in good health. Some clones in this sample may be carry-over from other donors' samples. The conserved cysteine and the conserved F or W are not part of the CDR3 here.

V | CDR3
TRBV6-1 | ASSRPGQGFGEQY
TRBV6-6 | ASSSVTEQY
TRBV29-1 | SVGGTSISYEQY
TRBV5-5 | ASSPTGSYEQY
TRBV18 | ASSPGQGSASPLH
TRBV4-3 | ASSQVSGGTFEQY
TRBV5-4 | ASSTSSGRAEQF
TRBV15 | ATSRDPGDEQY
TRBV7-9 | ASSLQEATNEKLF
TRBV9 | ASARMGLAGGDEQF
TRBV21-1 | ASSKVDSGRFWYNEQF
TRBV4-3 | ASSQDFQAQGVGEQY
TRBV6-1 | ASSEAPDRAYGYT